Below, one T cell receptor beta chain is given with its context. Trimming shortened V by 0 bases and J by 0 bases, and 13 bases separated the two germline ends. Germline V lookup: CDR1 SGHNT, CDR2 YENEEA. The CDR3 length is 17 residues. The sample comes from a study of shared T cell receptors in the human thymus. Sequenced by immunoSEQ multiplex PCR; TCRdb stores in-frame clones only, minus some. The repertoire consists of hundreds of thousands of clones, with 85% to 90% occurring once and the leading ten covering 0.0095% to 0.013%. These same data were also listed under a study on human thymus T cells.

The chain recombines TRBV11-3 with TRBJ2-3; D remains ambiguous. The sequence came from a boy younger than two with a congenital heart defect. Sequencing input: thymocytes. CDR3 region: CASSLDFPYFSTDTQYF. The DNA of the CDR3 is TGTGCCAGCAGCTTAGATTTCCCCTACTTTAGCACAGATACGCAGTATTTT.